The 11 T cell receptor delta chains below were found in one sample sequenced in a study of γδ T cells in repeated Plasmodium falciparum infection. TCRdb re-called clones from the multiplex PCR reads via CATT. The table has roughly 93,000 delta-chain clones, around 1.4% seen once. Bulk repertoires came from Vgamma9/Vdelta2+ or Vdelta2-negative gammadelta T cells flow-sorted from PBMC. Sequenced input: gamma-delta T cells from blood. These receptors all come from a pool of human donors (malaria-infected and uninfected, not separated).

With regard to this clone: The protein TCRdb lists belongs to a much larger clone and differs from this DNA's translation at residue 5, which points to a read error; the protein shown is made from the DNA. V is TRDV2 and J is TRDJ1; 9 nucleotides agree with TRDD3. Germline matching of the DNA provided the J gene here, since TCRdb leaves it blank. Germline CDR1 GEAIGNYY, CDR2 EKD. This CDR3 is built from 16 residues. V trimming: 3 bases; J trimming: 0 bases; junction bases outside the gene matches: 7. The CDR3, as DNA: TGTGCCTGTGACGAACTGGGGGAGCTGTACACCGATAAACTCATCTTT. It encodes CACDELGELYTDKLIF.

This clone was observed a few times. Translating this DNA gives a protein that differs at residue 8 from the TCRdb one, which belongs to a much larger clone; a read error is likely, and the protein shown is this translation. The chain links TRDV2 to TRDJ2, with a weak D call TRDD3 (6 bases). Germline values: CDR1 GEAIGNYY, CDR2 EKD. V lost 3 bases to trimming and J lost 0 bases, with 13 bases between them. The CDR3 consists of 16 residues. CDR3 coding DNA: TGTGCCTGTGACGGAGTGGGGGCCTCTTTGACAGCACAACTCTTCTTT. Translating it yields CACDGVGASLTAQLFF.

A word on this clone: The protein TCRdb lists belongs to a much larger clone and differs from this DNA's translation at residue 10, which points to a read error; the protein shown is made from the DNA. The chain has TRDV2 and TRDJ1; D is ambiguous. No J gene was available from TCRdb, and it was assigned here by a germline match of the DNA. The CDR3 loop spans 15 amino acids. V was pared by 3 bases and J by 5 bases, with 18 bases between. Germline assignment: CDR1 GEAIGNYY and CDR2 EKD. CDR3 amino acids: CACDSGGFTADKLIF. For the CDR3, the DNA is TGTGCCTGTGACTCCGGAGGGTTCACGGCTGATAAACTCATCTTT.

Concerning this clone: TCRdb attributes to this sequence the protein of a much larger clone, which differs from the DNA translation at residue 6; a read error is likely, and the protein displayed is translated from the DNA. This chain's CDR3 is CALGEPQYRRYAGGSKLIF. The CDR3 region has the DNA TGTGCTCTTGGGGAACCGCAGTACAGAAGATACGCGGGGGGATCAAAGCTCATCTTT. This chain joins TRDV1 and TRDJ1, with 7 bases identical to TRDD3. Per the germline V gene, CDR1 is TSWWSYY and CDR2 is QGS. With V trimmed by 1 base and J by 11 bases, 25 bases remained unmatched. The CDR3 is 19 amino acids.

This clone was counted only a few times. TCRdb records a much larger clone's protein for this DNA, with a difference at residue 6 that likely arises from a read error; the protein given is the translation of the DNA. The chain combines TRDV2 with TRDJ1, with 7 bases identical to TRDD3. TCRdb supplies no J gene; here it was assigned by aligning the nucleotide sequence to germline. Trimming took 3 bases from V and 3 from J; bases not matched to a gene: 9. This CDR3 has 15 residues. Per the germline V gene, CDR1 is GEAIGNYY and CDR2 is EKD. For the CDR3, the DNA is TGTGCCTGTGACTTGCCGGGGGATTTCGCCGATAAACTCATCTTT. This codes for CACDLPGDFADKLIF.

This clone showed up just a few times. The mismatch at residue 19 between this DNA's translation and the TCRdb protein of a much larger clone likely reflects a read error; the protein shown is translated from the DNA. V gene TRDV1 combines with J gene TRDJ1; 11 bases map to TRDD3. CDR3 size: 22 residues. The germline V gene has CDR1 TSWWSYY and CDR2 QGS. CDR3 bases: TGTGCTCTTGGGGACACTGTCTTCCTCCCTGGGGGATACAAGTCACTCACCGATAGACTCATCTTT. This sequence encodes CALGDTVFLPGGYKSLTDRLIF.

This clone came up a few times. A far bigger clonotype differs at one base, so this is likely a read error. The same CDR3 is also encoded by other DNA sequences in this sample. J is TRDJ1 and V is TRDV1; weak D call: TRDD3 (6 bases). No J gene is reported in TCRdb; it was inferred here by comparing the DNA with germline. This CDR3 has 20 amino acids. Per germline, CDR1 TSWWSYY and CDR2 QGS. CDR3 nucleotides: TGTGCTCTCGGGGAACTATTCAAAAATACTTACTGGGTATACACCGATAAACTCATCTTT. Translation gives CALGELFKNTYWVYTDKLIF.

Regarding this clone: The protein recorded in TCRdb matches a much larger clone and deviates from this DNA's translation at residue 16, suggesting a read error; the protein here is obtained by translating the DNA. V is TRDV3 and J is TRDJ3, with D possibly being TRDD3 (6 bases). This CDR3 region has 26 residues. Per germline, CDR1 TVYSNPD and CDR2 GDNSRS (reference sequence). V gave up 1 base and J gave up 0 bases, with 40 bases separating them. CDR3 DNA sequence: TGTGCCTTTAATGATCTAACCCTCTTCGAGACTACTGATGTGGGGGGCAGCTCCTGGGACACCCGACAGATGTTTTTC. It codes for CAFNDLTLFETTDVGGSSWDTRQMFF.

This clone has a count of ten or more. This chain links TRDV1 with TRDJ1, with D perhaps TRDD2 or TRDD3 (6 bases each). Trimming cost V 9 bases and J 0 bases, with 29 bases left between them. CDR1 and CDR2 from the germline V gene are TSWWSYY and QGS. This CDR3 contains 19 residues. Here the CDR3 reads CALQNFPIGMGAYTDKLIF. The DNA for the CDR3 is TGTGCTCTGCAGAATTTTCCTATCGGAATGGGGGCCTACACCGATAAACTCATCTTT.

On this clone itself: Since a far larger clone is one base different, this is likely a read error. This sample also contains other DNA sequences that code for the same CDR3. The CDR3 nucleotides read TGTGCTCTTGGGGAAAGGATGACTAGGGGAATACCGGCCACCGATAAACTCATCTTT. Translated: CALGERMTRGIPATDKLIF. The chain joins TRDV1 to TRDJ1, with a tentative D call TRDD3 (5 bases). V was pared by 2 bases and J by 1 base, with 23 bases between. This CDR3 is 19 amino acids long. In germline, CDR1 is TSWWSYY, CDR2 QGS.

This clone occurred a few times. The protein TCRdb gives is from a much larger clone and does not agree with this DNA's translation at residue 5, likely a read error; the protein shown here comes from the DNA. The chain couples TRDV3 to TRDJ1, with 10 bases lining up with TRDD3. No J gene is reported in TCRdb; it was inferred here by comparing the DNA with germline. V lost 1 base, J lost 1 base, and 9 bases stayed unmatched. This CDR3 region has 16 residues. Germline V lookup: CDR1 TVYSNPD, CDR2 GDNSRS (reference sequence). The CDR3: CAFTSPWGIPTDKLIF. CDR3 in DNA: TGTGCCTTTACCTCCCCTTGGGGGATACCCACCGATAAACTCATCTTT.